This T cell receptor (beta chain) emerged from a study of CD8+CD57+ T cells in acquired aplastic anemia. Study background: Sorted cells (CD4+ and CD8+) yielded DNA amounts that averaged about 3.1 ug. Study-wide results and caveats: Overlapping CD8+ CDR3 repertoires of patients and controls contained some 30 shared sequences.

Patients included in sequencing had previously demonstrated CD8+CD57+ cell expansion by flow cytometry. A severe acquired aplastic anemia diagnosis applied to all patients. At blood sampling, none of the patients had yet received therapy. Profiling of TCR beta VDJ combinations and CDR3 sequences used genomic DNA as template. TCRdb passed the reads through MiXCR, listing each CDR3 protein once. The profile shows 300,000 or so distinct CDR3 sequences, under 60% of them singletons. This clonotype was seen repeatedly, ten times or more. The antigen is not known. The V gene's germline CDR1 is MNHEY and CDR2 SVGAGI. V lost 2 bases to trimming and J lost 6 bases, with 10 bases between them. CDR3 length equals 13 residues.

The chain carries TRBV6-5 and TRBJ1-2; D possibly corresponds to TRBD1 (5 bases). The source of this sequence is a human donor with aplastic anemia. Material: sorted CD4+, CD8+, or CD8+CD57+ T cells (not recorded which) from PBMCs. CDR3 loop: CASSYRGGDGYTF. The DNA for the CDR3 is TGTGCCAGCAGTTACCGCGGGGGGGATGGCTACACCTTC.